Following are 4 T cell receptor beta chains from one sample sequenced in a study of blood T cell dynamics during melanoma immunotherapy. Time point reported: week 3, after first cycle of checkpoint inhibitor. Sequencing used immunoSEQ multiplex PCR; TCRdb keeps in-frame clones, though not all of them. The data contain thousands of clones, approximately 85% of them singletons. The material was blood, obtained from a patient treated with checkpoint blockade. Receptor source: a human donor with melanoma.

The chain has TRBV30 and TRBJ1-2; no clear D. Trimming pared 3 bases from V and 2 bases from J, leaving 13 bases between. This CDR3 has 14 residues. Germline V gene sequence: CDR1 GTSNPN, CDR2 SVGIG (reference sequence). CDR3 sequence reads: CAWRWGRGNYGYTF. CDR3 in DNA: TGTGCCTGGAGGTGGGGTAGAGGGAACTATGGCTACACCTTC. The entire variable domain, with the rest obtained from reference TRBV30 and TRBJ1-2, is as follows: SQTIHQWPATLVQPVGSPLSLECTVEGTSNPNLYWYRQAAGRGLQLLFYSVGIGQISSEVPQNLSASRPQDRQFILSSKKLLLSDSGFYLCAWRWGRGNYGYTFGSGTRLTVV.

The chain employs TRBV7-2 and TRBJ1-3; the match to TRBD1 covers 8 bases. J gave up 0 bases and V 3 bases, and 1 base lay outside the gene matches. The CDR3 length is 15 residues. CDR1 and CDR2 (germline): SGHTA, FQGNSA. The CDR3: CASSFTGGSGNTIYF. The CDR3 DNA follows: TGTGCCAGCAGCTTTACAGGGGGCTCTGGAAACACCATATATTTT.

This clone was counted between two and nine times. This chain connects TRBV7-9 to TRBJ2-1, with unresolved D. Trimming pared 5 bases from V and 0 bases from J, leaving 11 bases between. The germline CDR1 and CDR2 sequences are SEHNR and FQNEAQ (reference sequence). The CDR3 consists of 15 residues. CDR3 sequence: CASSPGRSSYNEQFF. The CDR3 bases are TGTGCCAGCAGCCCCGGGCGAAGCTCCTACAATGAGCAGTTCTTC.

This chain uses TRBV7-2 with TRBJ2-6; possibly TRBD2 for D (5 bases). The CDR3 consists of 18 residues. CDR1 is SGHTA and CDR2 is FQGNSA in the germline V gene. Between the trimmed V and J ends, which lost 1 base and 2 bases, there was a span of 15 bases. As DNA, the CDR3 is TGTGCCAGCAGCTTAGTAGCCGGGGAATTAGCTGGGGCCAACGTCCTGACTTTC. This sequence encodes CASSLVAGELAGANVLTF.